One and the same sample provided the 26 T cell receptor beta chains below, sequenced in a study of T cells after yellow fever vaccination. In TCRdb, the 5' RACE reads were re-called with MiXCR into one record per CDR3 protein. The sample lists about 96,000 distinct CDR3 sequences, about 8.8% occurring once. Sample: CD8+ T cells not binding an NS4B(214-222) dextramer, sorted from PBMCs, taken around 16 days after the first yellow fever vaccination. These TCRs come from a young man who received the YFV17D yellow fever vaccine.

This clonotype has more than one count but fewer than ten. CDR3 in amino acids: CASRSHDGGLTDTQYF. The CDR3 bases are TGTGCCAGCAGATCTCATGATGGGGGCCTAACAGATACGCAGTATTTT. The rearrangement links TRBV28 to TRBJ2-3; possibly TRBD1 for D (6 bases). Germline CDR1 MDHEN, CDR2 SYDVKM. The CDR3 consists of 16 residues. The V end was cut by 6 bases, the J end by 3 bases, with 19 bases between.

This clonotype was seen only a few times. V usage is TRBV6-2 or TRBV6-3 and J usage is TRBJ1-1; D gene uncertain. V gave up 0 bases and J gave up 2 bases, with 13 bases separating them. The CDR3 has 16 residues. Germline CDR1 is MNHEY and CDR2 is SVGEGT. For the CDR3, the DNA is TGTGCCAGCAGTTACTCTGCCCTAGTGACCAACACTGAAGCTTTCTTT. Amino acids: CASSYSALVTNTEAFF.

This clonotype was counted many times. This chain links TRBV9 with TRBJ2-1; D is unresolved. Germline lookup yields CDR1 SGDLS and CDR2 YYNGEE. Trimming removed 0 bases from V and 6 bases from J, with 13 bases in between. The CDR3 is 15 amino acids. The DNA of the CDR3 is TGTGCCAGCAGCGTAGCGGCTAGTGAAGGCAATGAGCAGTTCTTC. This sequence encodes CASSVAASEGNEQFF.

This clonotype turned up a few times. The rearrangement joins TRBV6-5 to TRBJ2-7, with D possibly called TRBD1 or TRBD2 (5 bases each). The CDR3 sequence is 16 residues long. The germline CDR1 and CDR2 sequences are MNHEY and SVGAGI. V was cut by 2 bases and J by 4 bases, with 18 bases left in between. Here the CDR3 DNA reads TGTGCCAGCAGTTACCCCCCAGGGACGGGCTTTTACGAGCAGTACGTC. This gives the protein CASSYPPGTGFYEQYV.

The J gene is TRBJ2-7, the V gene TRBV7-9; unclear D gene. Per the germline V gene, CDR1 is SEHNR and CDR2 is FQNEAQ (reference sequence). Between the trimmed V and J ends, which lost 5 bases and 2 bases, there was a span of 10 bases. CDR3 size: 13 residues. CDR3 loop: CASSPQAAYEQYF. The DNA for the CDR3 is TGTGCCAGCAGCCCCCAGGCTGCCTACGAGCAGTACTTC.

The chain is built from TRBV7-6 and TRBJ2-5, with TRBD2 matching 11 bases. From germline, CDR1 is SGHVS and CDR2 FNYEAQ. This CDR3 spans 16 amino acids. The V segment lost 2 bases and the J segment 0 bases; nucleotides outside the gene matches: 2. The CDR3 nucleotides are TGTGCCAGCAGCTTAAAGGGACTAGCGGACCAAGAGACCCAGTACTTC. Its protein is CASSLKGLADQETQYF.

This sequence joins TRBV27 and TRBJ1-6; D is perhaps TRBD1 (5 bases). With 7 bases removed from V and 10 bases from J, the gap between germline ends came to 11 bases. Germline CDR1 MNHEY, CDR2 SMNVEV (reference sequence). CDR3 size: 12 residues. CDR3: CASTGGGSPLHF. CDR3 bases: TGTGCCAGCACCGGGGGGGGATCACCCCTCCACTTT.

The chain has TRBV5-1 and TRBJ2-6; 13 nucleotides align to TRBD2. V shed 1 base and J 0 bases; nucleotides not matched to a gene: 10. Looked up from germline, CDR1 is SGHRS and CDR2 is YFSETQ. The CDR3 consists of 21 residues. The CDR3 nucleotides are TGCGCCAGCAGCTTGCAAGGACTAGCGGGGGAATATGCCTCTGGGGCCAACGTCCTGACTTTC. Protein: CASSLQGLAGEYASGANVLTF.

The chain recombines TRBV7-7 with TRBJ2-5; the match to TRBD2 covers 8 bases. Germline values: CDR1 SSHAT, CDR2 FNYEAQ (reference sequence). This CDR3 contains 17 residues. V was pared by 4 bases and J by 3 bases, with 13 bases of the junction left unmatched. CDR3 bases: TGTGCCAGCAGCTCGAGCCTCGTCGGGACTAGTAAAGAGACCCAGTACTTC. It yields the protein CASSSSLVGTSKETQYF.

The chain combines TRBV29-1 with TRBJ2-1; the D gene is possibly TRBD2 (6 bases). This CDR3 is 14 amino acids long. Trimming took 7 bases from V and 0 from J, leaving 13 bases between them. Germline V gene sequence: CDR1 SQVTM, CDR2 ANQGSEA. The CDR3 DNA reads TGCAGCGCGGGGGATCCCAGCTCCTACAATGAGCAGTTCTTC. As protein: CSAGDPSSYNEQFF.

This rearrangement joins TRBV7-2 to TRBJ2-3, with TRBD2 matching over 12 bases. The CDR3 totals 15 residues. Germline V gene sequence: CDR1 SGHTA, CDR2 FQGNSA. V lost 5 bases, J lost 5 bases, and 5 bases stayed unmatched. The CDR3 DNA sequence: TGTGCCAGCAGCGCTAGCGGGGGGGGTATAGATACGCAGTATTTT. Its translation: CASSASGGGIDTQYF.

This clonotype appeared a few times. The CDR3 protein is CASSEGGLTGELFF. The CDR3, as DNA: TGTGCCAGCAGCGAGGGGGGACTCACCGGGGAGCTGTTTTTT. This rearrangement joins TRBV9 to TRBJ2-2, with D perhaps matching TRBD1 or TRBD2 (6 bases each). The CDR3 is made up of 14 amino acids. V lost 3 bases and J 4 bases, leaving 10 bases between the germline ends. Germline V gives CDR1 SGDLS, CDR2 YYNGEE.

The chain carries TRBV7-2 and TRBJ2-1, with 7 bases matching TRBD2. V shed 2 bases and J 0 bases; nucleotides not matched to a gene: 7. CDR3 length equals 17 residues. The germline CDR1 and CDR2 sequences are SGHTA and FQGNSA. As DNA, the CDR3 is TGTACCAGCAGCTTATTGGGGGGGGAGAGCTCCTACAATGAGCAGTTCTTC. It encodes CTSSLLGGESSYNEQFF. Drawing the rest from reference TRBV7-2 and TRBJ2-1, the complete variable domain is GAGVSQSPSNKVTEKGKDVELRCDPISGHTALYWYRQSLGQGLEFLIYFQGNSAPDKSGLPSDRFSAERTGGSVSTLTIQRTQQEDSAVYLCTSSLLGGESSYNEQFFGPGTRLTVL.

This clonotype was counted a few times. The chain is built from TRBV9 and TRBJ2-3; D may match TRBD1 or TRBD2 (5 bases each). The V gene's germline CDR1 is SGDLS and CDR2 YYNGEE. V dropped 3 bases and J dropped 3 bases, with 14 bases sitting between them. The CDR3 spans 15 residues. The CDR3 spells CASSDMGEETDTQYF. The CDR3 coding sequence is TGTGCCAGCAGCGACATGGGGGAAGAGACAGATACGCAGTATTTT.

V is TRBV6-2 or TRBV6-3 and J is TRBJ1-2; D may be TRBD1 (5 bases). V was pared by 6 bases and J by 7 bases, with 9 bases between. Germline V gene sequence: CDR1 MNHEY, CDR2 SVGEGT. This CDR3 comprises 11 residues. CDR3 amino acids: CASSPGSGYTF. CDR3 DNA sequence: TGTGCCAGCAGCCCAGGGTCTGGCTACACCTTC.

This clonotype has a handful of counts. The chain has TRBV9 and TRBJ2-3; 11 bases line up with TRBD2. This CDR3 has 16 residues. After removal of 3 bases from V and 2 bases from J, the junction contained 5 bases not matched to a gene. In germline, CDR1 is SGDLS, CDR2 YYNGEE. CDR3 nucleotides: TGTGCCAGCAGCGATCCACTAGCGGGGGTCACAGATACGCAGTATTTT. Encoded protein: CASSDPLAGVTDTQYF. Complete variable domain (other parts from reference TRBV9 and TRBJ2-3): DSGVTQTPKHLITATGQRVTLRCSPRSGDLSVYWYQQSLDQGLQFLIQYYNGEERAKGNILERFSAQQFPDLHSELNLSSLELGDSALYFCASSDPLAGVTDTQYFGPGTRLTVL.

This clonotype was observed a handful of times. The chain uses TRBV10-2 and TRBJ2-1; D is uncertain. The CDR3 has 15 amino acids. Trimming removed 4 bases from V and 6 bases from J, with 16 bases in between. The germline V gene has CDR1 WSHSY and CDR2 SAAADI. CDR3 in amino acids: CASSGGGRPGNEQFF. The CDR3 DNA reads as TGCGCCAGCAGTGGAGGTGGGCGGCCTGGCAATGAGCAGTTCTTC.

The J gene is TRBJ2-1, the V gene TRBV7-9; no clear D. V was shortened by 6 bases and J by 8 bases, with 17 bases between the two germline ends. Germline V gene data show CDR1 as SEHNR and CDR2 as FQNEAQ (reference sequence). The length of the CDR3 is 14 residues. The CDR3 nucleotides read TGTGCCAGCAGACCCGGGCCCCACGCTGATGAGCAGTTCTTC. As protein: CASRPGPHADEQFF.

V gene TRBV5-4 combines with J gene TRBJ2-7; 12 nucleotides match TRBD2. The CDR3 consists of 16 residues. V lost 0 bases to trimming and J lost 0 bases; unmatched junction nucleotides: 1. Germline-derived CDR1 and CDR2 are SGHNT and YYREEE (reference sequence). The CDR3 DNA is TGTGCCAGCAGCTTGGGGACTAGCGGGGCCTCCTACGAGCAGTACTTC. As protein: CASSLGTSGASYEQYF.

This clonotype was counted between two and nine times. The CDR3 nucleotides read TGTGCCAGCAGTGAAGTGGGGTCAGAGACCCAGTACTTC. Amino acid sequence: CASSEVGSETQYF. The chain links TRBV25-1 to TRBJ2-5, with unresolved D. The length of the CDR3 is 13 residues. Germline loops: CDR1 MGHDK, CDR2 SYGVNS. Trimming took off 2 bases at V and 4 bases at J, with 8 bases between the two ends.

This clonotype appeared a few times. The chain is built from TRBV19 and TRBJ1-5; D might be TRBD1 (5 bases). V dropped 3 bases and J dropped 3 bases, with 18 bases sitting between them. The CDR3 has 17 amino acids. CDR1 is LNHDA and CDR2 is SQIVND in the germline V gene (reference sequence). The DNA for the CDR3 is TGTGCCAGTAGTATCTTGGCAGGGCCTTTCGCCAATCAGCCCCAGCATTTT. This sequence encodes CASSILAGPFANQPQHF.

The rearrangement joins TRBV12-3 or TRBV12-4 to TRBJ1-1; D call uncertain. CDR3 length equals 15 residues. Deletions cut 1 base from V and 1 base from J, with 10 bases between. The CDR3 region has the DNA TGTGCCAGCAGTTTAGGCCCCCTGGGGAACACTGAAGCTTTCTTT. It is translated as CASSLGPLGNTEAFF.

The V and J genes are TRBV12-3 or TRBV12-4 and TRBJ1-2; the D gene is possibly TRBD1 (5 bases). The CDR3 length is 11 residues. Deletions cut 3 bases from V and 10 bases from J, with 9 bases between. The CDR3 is CASSFGRDYTF. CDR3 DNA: TGTGCCAGCAGTTTCGGCAGGGACTACACCTTC.

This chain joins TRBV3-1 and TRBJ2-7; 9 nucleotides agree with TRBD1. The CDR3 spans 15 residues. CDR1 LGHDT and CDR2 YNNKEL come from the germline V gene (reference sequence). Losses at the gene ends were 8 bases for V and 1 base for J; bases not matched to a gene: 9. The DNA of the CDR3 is TGTGCCAGCGGCCCCGGGACAGGGCCTTCCTACGAGCAGTACTTC. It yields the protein CASGPGTGPSYEQYF.

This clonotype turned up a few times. The CDR3 loop is CASSLEVVGLAGLETQYF. Here the CDR3 DNA reads TGTGCCAGCAGCTTAGAGGTCGTGGGACTAGCGGGGTTAGAGACCCAGTACTTC. This chain joins TRBV7-6 and TRBJ2-5; 13 nucleotides line up with TRBD2. The CDR3 is 18 residues long. Germline CDR1 reads SGHVS; CDR2 reads FNYEAQ. Trimming cost V 1 base and J 4 bases; bases outside gene matches: 9. The variable domain in full, completed from reference TRBV7-6 and TRBJ2-5, reads GAGVSQSPRYKVTKRGQDVALRCDPISGHVSLYWYRQALGQGPEFLTYFNYEAQQDKSGLPNDRFSAERPEGSISTLTIQRTEQRDSAMYRCASSLEVVGLAGLETQYFGPGTRLLVL.

The CDR3 sequence: CSVEDREYEQYF. The CDR3 DNA sequence: TGCAGCGTTGAAGACCGCGAATACGAGCAGTACTTC. The chain joins TRBV29-1 to TRBJ2-7; no definite D call. The V end lost 0 bases, the J end lost 4 bases, and 7 bases lay between the germline ends. The germline gives CDR1 SQVTM, CDR2 ANQGSEA. The CDR3 covers 12 residues.